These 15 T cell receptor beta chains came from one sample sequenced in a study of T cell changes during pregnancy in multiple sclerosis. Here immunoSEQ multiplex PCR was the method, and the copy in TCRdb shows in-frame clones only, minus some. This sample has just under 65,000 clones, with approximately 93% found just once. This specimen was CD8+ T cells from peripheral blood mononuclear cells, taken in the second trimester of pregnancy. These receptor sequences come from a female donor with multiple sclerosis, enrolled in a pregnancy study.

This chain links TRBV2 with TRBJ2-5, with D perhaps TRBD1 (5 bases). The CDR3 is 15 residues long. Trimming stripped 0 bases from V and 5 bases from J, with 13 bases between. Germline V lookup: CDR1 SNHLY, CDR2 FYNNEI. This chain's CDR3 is CASSEALMGRETQYF. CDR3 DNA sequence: TGTGCCAGCAGTGAAGCGCTTATGGGGCGGGAGACCCAGTACTTC.

The CDR3 nucleotides read TGTGCCTGGAGTCCCTTTCAACCGTTAGCGGGAGAATCCGGGGAGCTGTTTTTT. Amino acids: CAWSPFQPLAGESGELFF. The chain is built from TRBV30 and TRBJ2-2, with 9 bases identical to TRBD2. Germline V gives CDR1 GTSNPN, CDR2 SVGIG (reference sequence). This CDR3 has 18 amino acids. V was clipped by 2 bases and J by 6 bases; unmatched bases: 16. The full variable domain, with the rest looked up from reference TRBV30 and TRBJ2-2, is SQTIHQWPATLVQPVGSPLSLECTVEGTSNPNLYWYRQAAGRGLQLLFYSVGIGQISSEVPQNLSASRPQDRQFILSSKKLLLSDSGFYLCAWSPFQPLAGESGELFFGEGSRLTVL.

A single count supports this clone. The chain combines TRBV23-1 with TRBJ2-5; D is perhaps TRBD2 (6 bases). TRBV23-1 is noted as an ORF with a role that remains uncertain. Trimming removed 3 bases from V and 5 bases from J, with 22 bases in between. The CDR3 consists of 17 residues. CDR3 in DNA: TGCGCCAGCAGTCAGGGCCCCCCCAAGGAGGGTGCGGAGACCCAGTACTTC. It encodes CASSQGPPKEGAETQYF.

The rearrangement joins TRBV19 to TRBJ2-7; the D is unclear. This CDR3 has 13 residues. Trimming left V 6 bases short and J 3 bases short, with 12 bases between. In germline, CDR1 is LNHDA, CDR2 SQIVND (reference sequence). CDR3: CASSPTIFYEQYF. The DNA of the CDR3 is TGTGCCAGTAGCCCAACTATCTTCTACGAGCAGTACTTC.

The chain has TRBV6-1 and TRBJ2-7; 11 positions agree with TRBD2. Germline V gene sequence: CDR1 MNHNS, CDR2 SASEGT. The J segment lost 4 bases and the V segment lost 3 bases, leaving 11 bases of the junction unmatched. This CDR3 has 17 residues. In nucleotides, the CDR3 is TGTGCCAGCAGTGATCACCGACTAGCGGGAAAAGGGTACGAGCAGTACTTC. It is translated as CASSDHRLAGKGYEQYF.

The CDR3 here is CASQDRVYEQYF. The CDR3 DNA follows: TGTGCCAGTCAAGACCGGGTCTACGAGCAGTACTTC. The chain employs TRBV2 and TRBJ2-7; D is unresolved. This CDR3 is 12 amino acids long. V was trimmed by 9 bases and J by 3 bases, leaving 12 bases between them. Germline assignment: CDR1 SNHLY and CDR2 FYNNEI.

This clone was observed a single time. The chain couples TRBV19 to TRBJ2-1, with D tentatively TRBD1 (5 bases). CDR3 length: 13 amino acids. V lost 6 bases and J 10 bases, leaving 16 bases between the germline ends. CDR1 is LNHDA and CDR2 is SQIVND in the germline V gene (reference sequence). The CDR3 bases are TGTGCCAGTAGCCCCTTCCAAGGGGTCGAGCAGTTCTTC. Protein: CASSPFQGVEQFF. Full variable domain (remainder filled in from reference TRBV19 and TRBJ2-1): DGGITQSPKYLFRKEGQNVTLSCEQNLNHDAMYWYRQDPGQGLRLIYYSQIVNDFQKGDIAEGYSVSREKKESFPLTVTSAQKNPTAFYLCASSPFQGVEQFFGPGTRLTVL.

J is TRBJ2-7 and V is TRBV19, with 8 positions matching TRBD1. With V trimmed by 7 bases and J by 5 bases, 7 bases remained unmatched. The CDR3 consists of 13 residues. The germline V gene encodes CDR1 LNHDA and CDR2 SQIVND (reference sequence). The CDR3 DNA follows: TGTGCCAGTATAGGACAGGGAGTGCACGAGCAGTACTTC. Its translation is CASIGQGVHEQYF.

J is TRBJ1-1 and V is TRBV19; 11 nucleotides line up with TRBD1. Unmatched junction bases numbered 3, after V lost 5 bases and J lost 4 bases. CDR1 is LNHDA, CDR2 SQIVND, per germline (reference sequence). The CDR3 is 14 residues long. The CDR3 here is CASSPGTGGTEAFF. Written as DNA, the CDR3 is TGTGCCAGTAGTCCCGGGACAGGGGGCACTGAAGCTTTCTTT.

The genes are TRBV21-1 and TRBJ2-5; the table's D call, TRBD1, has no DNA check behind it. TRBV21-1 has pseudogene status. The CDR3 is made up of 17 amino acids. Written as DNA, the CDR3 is TGTGCCAGCAGCCCAATTTCCAGGAACAGGGGCTTTGAGACCCAGTACTTC. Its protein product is CASSPISRNRGFETQYF.

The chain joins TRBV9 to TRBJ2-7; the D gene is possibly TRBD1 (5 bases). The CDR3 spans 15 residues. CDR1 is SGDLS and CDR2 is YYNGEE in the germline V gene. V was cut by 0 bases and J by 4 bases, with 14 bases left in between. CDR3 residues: CASSVGQGGVYEQYF. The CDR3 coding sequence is TGTGCCAGCAGCGTAGGTCAGGGTGGGGTTTACGAGCAGTACTTC.

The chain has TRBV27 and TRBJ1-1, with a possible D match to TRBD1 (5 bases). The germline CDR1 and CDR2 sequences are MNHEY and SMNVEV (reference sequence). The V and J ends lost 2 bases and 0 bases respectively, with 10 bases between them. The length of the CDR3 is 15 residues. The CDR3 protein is CASSLVGGVNTEAFF. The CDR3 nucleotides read TGTGCCAGCAGTTTAGTGGGGGGGGTGAACACTGAAGCTTTCTTT.

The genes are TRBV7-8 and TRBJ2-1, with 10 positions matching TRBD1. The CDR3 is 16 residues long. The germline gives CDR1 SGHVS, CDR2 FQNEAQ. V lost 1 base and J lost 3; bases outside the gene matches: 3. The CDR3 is CASSLEGQGLYNEQFF. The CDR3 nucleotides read TGTGCCAGCAGCTTAGAGGGACAGGGGCTCTACAATGAGCAGTTCTTC. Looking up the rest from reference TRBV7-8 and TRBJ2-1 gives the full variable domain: GAGVSQSPRYKVAKRGQDVALRCDPISGHVSLFWYQQALGQGPEFLTYFQNEAQLDKSGLPSDRFFAERPEGSVSTLKIQRTQQEDSAVYLCASSLEGQGLYNEQFFGPGTRLTVL.

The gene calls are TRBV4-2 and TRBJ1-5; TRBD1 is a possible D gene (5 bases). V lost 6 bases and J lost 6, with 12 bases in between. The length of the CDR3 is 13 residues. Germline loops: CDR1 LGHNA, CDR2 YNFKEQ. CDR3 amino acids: CASSPRVAQPQHF. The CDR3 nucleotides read TGTGCCAGCAGTCCCAGGGTGGCTCAGCCCCAGCATTTT.

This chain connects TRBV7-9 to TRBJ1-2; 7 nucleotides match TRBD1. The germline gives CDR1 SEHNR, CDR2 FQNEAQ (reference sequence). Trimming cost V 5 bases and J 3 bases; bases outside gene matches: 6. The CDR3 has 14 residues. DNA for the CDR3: TGTGCCAGCAGCCCGTCAGACAGGGACTATGGCTACACCTTC. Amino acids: CASSPSDRDYGYTF.